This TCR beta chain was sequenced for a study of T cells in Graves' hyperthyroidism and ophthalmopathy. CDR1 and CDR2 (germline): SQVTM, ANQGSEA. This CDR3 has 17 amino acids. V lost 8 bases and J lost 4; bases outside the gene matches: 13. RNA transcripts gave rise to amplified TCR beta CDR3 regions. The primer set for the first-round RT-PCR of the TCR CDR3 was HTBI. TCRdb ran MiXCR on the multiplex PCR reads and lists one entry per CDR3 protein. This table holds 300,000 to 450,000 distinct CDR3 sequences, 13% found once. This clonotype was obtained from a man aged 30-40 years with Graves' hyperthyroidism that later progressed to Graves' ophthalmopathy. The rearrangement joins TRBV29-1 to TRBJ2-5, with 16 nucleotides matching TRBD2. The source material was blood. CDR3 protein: CSITPGTSGGAGETQYF. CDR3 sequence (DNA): TGCAGCATCACGCCTGGGACTAGCGGGGGGGCTGGAGAGACCCAGTACTTC.